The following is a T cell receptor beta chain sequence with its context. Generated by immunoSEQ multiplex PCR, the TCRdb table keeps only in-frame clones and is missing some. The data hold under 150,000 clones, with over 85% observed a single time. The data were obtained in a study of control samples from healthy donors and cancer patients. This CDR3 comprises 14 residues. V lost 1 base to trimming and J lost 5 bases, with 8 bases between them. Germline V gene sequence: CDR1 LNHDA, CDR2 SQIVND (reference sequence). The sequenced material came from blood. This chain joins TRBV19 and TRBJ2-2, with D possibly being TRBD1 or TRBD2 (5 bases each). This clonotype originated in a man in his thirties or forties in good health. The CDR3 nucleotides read TGTGCCAGTAGTATAGTAGAGGGGACCGGGGAGCTGTTTTTT. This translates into CASSIVEGTGELFF. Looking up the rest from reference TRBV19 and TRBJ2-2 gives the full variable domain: DGGITQSPKYLFRKEGQNVTLSCEQNLNHDAMYWYRQDPGQGLRLIYYSQIVNDFQKGDIAEGYSVSREKKESFPLTVTSAQKNPTAFYLCASSIVEGTGELFFGEGSRLTVL.